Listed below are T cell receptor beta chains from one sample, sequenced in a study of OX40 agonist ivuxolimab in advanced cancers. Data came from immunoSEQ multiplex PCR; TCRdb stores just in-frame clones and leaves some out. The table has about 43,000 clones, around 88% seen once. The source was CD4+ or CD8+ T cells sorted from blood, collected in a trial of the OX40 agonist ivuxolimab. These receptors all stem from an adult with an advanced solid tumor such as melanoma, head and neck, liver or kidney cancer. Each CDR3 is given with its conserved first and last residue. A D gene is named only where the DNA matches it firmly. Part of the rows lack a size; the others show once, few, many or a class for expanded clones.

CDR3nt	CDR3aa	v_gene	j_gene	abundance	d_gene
TGTGCCAGTAGTATAGACGACACCTACTATGGCTACACCTTC	CASSIDDTYYGYTF	TRBV19	TRBJ1-2	.	.
TGTGCCAGCAGTTTAGGCGGGAGTGACTCCTACGAGCAGTACTTC	CASSLGGSDSYEQYF	TRBV28	TRBJ2-7	.	TRBD2
TGTGCCAGCAAACTTGGGACGCTGAACACTGAAGCTTTCTTT	CASKLGTLNTEAFF	TRBV13	TRBJ1-1	.	.
TGTGCCAGCATTTCCTCTCCCGGGACAGATTATGGCTACACCTTC	CASISSPGTDYGYTF	TRBV7-9	TRBJ1-2	few	TRBD1
TGTGCCAGCACCTTCGGAGGACAGGGGGTCTATGGCTACACCTTC	CASTFGGQGVYGYTF	TRBV6-5	TRBJ1-2	.	TRBD1
TGTGCCAGCAGAGCGGGACAGATGAACACTGAAGCTTTCTTT	CASRAGQMNTEAFF	TRBV2	TRBJ1-1	.	TRBD1
TGCGCCAGCAGCCAAGATCACAGCGGGACAACCAATGAGCAGTTCTTC	CASSQDHSGTTNEQFF	TRBV4-1	TRBJ2-1	few	.
TGCAGCGCCCTAATGTATCAATGGCAGGGTTGGGCTAATGAAAAACTGTTTTTT	CSALMYQWQGWANEKLFF	TRBV29-1	TRBJ1-4	.	.
TGCGCCAGCAGCCTCGGGACCATTGATGGCAATGAGCAGTTCTTC	CASSLGTIDGNEQFF	TRBV5-1	TRBJ2-1	.	.
TGTGCCAGCAGCTTAGCGGGGGACTACGAGCAGTACTTC	CASSLAGDYEQYF	TRBV7-6	TRBJ2-7	once	.
TGTGCCAGCAGTGAATTTTGGGCCCGAGAAGATACGCAGTATTTT	CASSEFWAREDTQYF	TRBV6-1	TRBJ2-3	once	.
TGCGCCAGCAGCCGCGGGACTAGCGGACACAATGAGCAGTTCTTC	CASSRGTSGHNEQFF	TRBV4-1	TRBJ2-1	.	TRBD2
TGTGCCAGCAGTGTATCTAGGGCAGGGCAAGAGACCCAGTACTTC	CASSVSRAGQETQYF	TRBV25-1	TRBJ2-5	.	.
TGTGCCAGCAGTTACTCGGCGGGGGGGTCCGATACGCAGTATTTT	CASSYSAGGSDTQYF	TRBV6-6	TRBJ2-3	.	TRBD2
TGCAGTGCTAGAGATTCAGATACGCAGTATTTT	CSARDSDTQYF	TRBV20-1	TRBJ2-3	.	.
TGTGCCAGCAGCCCCTCCACAGGGTTGAACACCGGGGAGCTGTTTTTT	CASSPSTGLNTGELFF	TRBV13	TRBJ2-2	.	.
TGTGCCTGGGCACGGGACGCGGGCTACGAGCAGTACTTC	CAWARDAGYEQYF	TRBV30	TRBJ2-7	.	.
TGTGCCAGCAGCGTAGGATCGGGGGCCCACGAGCAGTACTTC	CASSVGSGAHEQYF	TRBV9	TRBJ2-7	.	.
TGCGCCAGCAGCCAACAACACAATGAGCAGTTCTTC	CASSQQHNEQFF	TRBV4-1	TRBJ2-1	once	.
TGTGCCAGCAGCTTGGACTCAGATGGCTACACCTTC	CASSLDSDGYTF	TRBV5-8	TRBJ1-2	.	.
TGTGCCAGCAGTTACACTACTCGCCCAGATACGCAGTATTTT	CASSYTTRPDTQYF	TRBV6-5	TRBJ2-3	.	.
TGCGCCAGCAGCCAAGGGGCAGGGAGCTCCTACGAGCAGTACTTC	CASSQGAGSSYEQYF	TRBV4-3	TRBJ2-7	.	.
TGCGCCAGCAGCTTGGCGGAGAATGAGCAGTTCTTC	CASSLAENEQFF	TRBV5-1	TRBJ2-1	.	.
TGTGCCAGCAGCCCAAGGACCTTACCTAGCACAGATACGCAGTATTTT	CASSPRTLPSTDTQYF	TRBV7-2	TRBJ2-3	once	.
TGTGCCAGCTGGGACTCAGGGCACGAGCAGTACTTC	CASWDSGHEQYF	TRBV18	TRBJ2-7	medium-sized	.